This is a list of T cell receptor beta chains from one sample in a study of CXCR3-negative and CXCR3-positive naive CD8 T cells. TCRdb reanalyzed the 5' RACE reads, giving one entry per CDR3 protein sequence and no DNA. This sample contains about 130,000 distinct CDR3 sequences. The specimen sequenced was naive CXCR3- CD8+ T cells from blood. These receptors came from a human donor in good health. Some clones in this sample may be carry-over from other donors' samples. Each CDR3 is given with its conserved first and last residue.

>TRBV5-1|TRBJ2-1
CASSLVESSYNEQFF
>TRBV29-1|TRBJ2-1
CSVAEGLLNEQFF
>TRBV6-5|TRBJ2-7
CASSPLHGSPTYEQYF
>TRBV20-1|TRBJ1-2
CSARVLAGYTF
>TRBV28|TRBJ2-2
CASQRGGELFF
>TRBV20-1|TRBJ2-7
CSARGGRTGSPYEQYF
>TRBV4-2|TRBJ2-1
CASSQDRVGDSYNEQFF
>TRBV23-1|TRBJ2-7
CASSLAGTGIPTRGEQYF
>TRBV5-1|TRBJ2-1
CASSLAGGDNEQFF
>TRBV18|TRBJ2-1
CASSPFSSYNEQFF
>TRBV12-3/TRBV12-4|TRBJ2-7
CASSRGTGQEAYEQYF
>TRBV7-9|TRBJ2-7
CASSLGFLGSEQYF
>TRBV5-1|TRBJ2-7
CASSLRTSDYEQYF
>TRBV28|TRBJ1-2
CASSLKGQGYGYTF
>TRBV7-9|TRBJ2-7
CASRGTFEAGGYEQYF
>TRBV3-1|TRBJ2-3
CASSQDADTQYF
>TRBV13|TRBJ2-5
CASSSKGSGEVETQYF
>TRBV29-1|TRBJ2-2
CSVILAAGELFF
>TRBV28|TRBJ2-1
CASMRDGPYNEQFF
>TRBV12-3/TRBV12-4|TRBJ2-1
CASSFGNNEQFF
>TRBV15|TRBJ2-6
CATSRDSGTGANVLTF
>TRBV28|TRBJ2-7
CASSFRPWEQYF
>TRBV7-9|TRBJ2-7
CASSRDREIYEQYF
>TRBV21-1|TRBJ2-2
CASSKAEGGTYTGELFF
>TRBV7-9|TRBJ1-1
CASSFGTGVNTEAFF
>TRBV3-1|TRBJ2-5
CASDPRLAGDVETQYF
>TRBV27|TRBJ2-1
CASGIGPQWKFF
>TRBV4-2|TRBJ2-7
CASSPLAGLSYEQYF
>TRBV13|TRBJ2-3
CASSLPNADTQYF
>TRBV23-1|TRBJ2-1
CTSSHRQILYNEQFF
>TRBV7-9|TRBJ2-2
CASSWTRGANTGELFF
>TRBV5-1|TRBJ2-3
CASSLGTGTDTQYF
>TRBV7-9|TRBJ1-2
CASSLAKMGGAGYGYTF
>TRBV25-1|TRBJ1-1
CASSERRGMNTEAFF
>TRBV5-5|TRBJ2-3
CASSLGSGRADTQYF
>TRBV5-1|TRBJ1-1
CASSSGPAAEAFF
>TRBV10-3|TRBJ2-1
CAISVNDLGSYNEQFF
>TRBV13|TRBJ2-3
CASSTSGGSTDTQYF
>TRBV12-3/TRBV12-4|TRBJ2-5
CASSLTPGLEETQYF
>TRBV7-9|TRBJ1-5
CASSQTGQPRHF
>TRBV20-1|TRBJ2-7
CSARPPGQGFRYEQYF
>TRBV6-6|TRBJ2-7
CASSYSGTTYEQYF
>TRBV2|TRBJ2-3
CASSERRGGNTDTQYF
>TRBV18|TRBJ2-5
CASSPAGGSGETQYF
>TRBV29-1|TRBJ1-1
CSARTENTEAFF
>TRBV29-1|TRBJ1-2
CSVSGTGDYGYTF
>TRBV9|TRBJ2-7
CASSRGESSGEQYF
>TRBV12-3/TRBV12-4|TRBJ2-7
CASSFGQTYEQYF
>TRBV30|TRBJ2-7
CAWSVLGQGEQYF
>TRBV28|TRBJ2-5
CASSFSFPGGETQYF
>TRBV12-3/TRBV12-4|TRBJ2-5
CASSLTLAVTKETQYF
>TRBV28|TRBJ2-7
CASSLGGLSYEQYF
>TRBV7-9|TRBJ1-1
CASSAALAPLEAFF
>TRBV7-9|TRBJ2-7
CASSPVEGRNYEQYF
>TRBV29-1|TRBJ1-1
CSGIQGSAEAFF
>TRBV15|TRBJ1-1
CATSRVTNTEAFF
>TRBV11-2|TRBJ1-3
CASSLGYGNTIYF
>TRBV3-1|TRBJ1-1
CASSYLGGEAFF
>TRBV15|TRBJ2-5
CATSRVPVYQETQYF